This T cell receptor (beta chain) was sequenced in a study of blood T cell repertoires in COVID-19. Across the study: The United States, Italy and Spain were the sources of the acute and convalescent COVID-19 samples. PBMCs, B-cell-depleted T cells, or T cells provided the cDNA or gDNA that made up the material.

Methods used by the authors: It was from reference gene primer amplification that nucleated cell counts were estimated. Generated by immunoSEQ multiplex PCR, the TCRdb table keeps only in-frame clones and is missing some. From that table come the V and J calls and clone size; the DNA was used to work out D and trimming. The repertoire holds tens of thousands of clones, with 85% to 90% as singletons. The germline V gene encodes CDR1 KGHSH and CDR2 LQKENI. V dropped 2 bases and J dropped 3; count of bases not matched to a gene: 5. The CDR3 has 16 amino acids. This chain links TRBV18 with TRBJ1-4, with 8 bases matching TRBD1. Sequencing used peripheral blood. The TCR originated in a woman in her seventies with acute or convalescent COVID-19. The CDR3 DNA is TGTGCCAGCTCACCATTGGACAGGGAGGCTAATGAAAAACTGTTTTTT. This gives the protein CASSPLDREANEKLFF.